This passage covers 7 T cell receptor beta chains from one sample sequenced in a study of a mutant IDH1 vaccine in newly diagnosed glioma. Their recognized antigens are unknown. Stated time point: week 23, last vaccination. Mutant IDH1 20-mer peptide, at 300 ug, made up each vaccine dose, with topical imiquimod. The table came from immunoSEQ multiplex PCR; TCRdb's copy has only in-frame clones and leaves some out. The table has over 50,000 clones, over 75% seen once; the top ten hold 13%. The source was PBMCs, collected from a glioma patient whose treatment included an IDH1 peptide vaccine. The receptors stem from a man between 18 and 35 years old with glioma.

V gene TRBV30 combines with J gene TRBJ2-1, with 7 bases that match TRBD1. The germline V gene encodes CDR1 GTSNPN and CDR2 SVGIG (reference sequence). V lost 1 base and J lost 0; bases outside the gene matches: 3. The CDR3 totals 15 residues. The CDR3 loop reads CAWSADRDSYNEQFF. The CDR3 bases are TGTGCCTGGAGTGCCGACAGGGACTCCTACAATGAGCAGTTCTTC.

The V and J genes are TRBV30 and TRBJ2-7; D is perhaps TRBD1 (5 bases). Per germline, CDR1 GTSNPN and CDR2 SVGIG (reference sequence). With 1 base removed from V and 2 bases from J, the gap between germline ends came to 9 bases. The CDR3 has 13 amino acids. The CDR3 loop reads CAWSATGPYEQYF. The CDR3 nucleotides are TGTGCCTGGAGTGCAACAGGACCCTACGAGCAGTACTTC.

The V call is TRBV28, the J call TRBJ1-3; D perhaps matches TRBD1 (6 bases). The CDR3 consists of 16 residues. The germline V and J ends were trimmed by 3 bases and 0 bases, with 12 bases remaining between them. CDR1 MDHEN and CDR2 SYDVKM come from the germline V gene. CDR3 sequence reads: CASSFDRRYSGNTIYF. The CDR3 nucleotides are TGTGCCAGCAGTTTCGACAGGCGATACTCTGGAAACACCATATATTTT.

V gene TRBV5-1 combines with J gene TRBJ2-2; D gene ambiguous. The V gene's germline CDR1 is SGHRS and CDR2 YFSETQ. CDR3 length: 14 amino acids. V was shortened by 4 bases and J by 2 bases, with 9 bases between the two germline ends. The DNA for the CDR3 is TGCGCCAGCAGCCCCCTCGACAACACCGGGGAGCTGTTTTTT. Translation: CASSPLDNTGELFF. The variable domain in full, with the rest retrieved from reference TRBV5-1 and TRBJ2-2, is KAGVTQTPRYLIKTRGQQVTLSCSPISGHRSVSWYQQTPGQGLQFLFEYFSETQRNKGNFPGRFSGRQFSNSRSEMNVSTLELGDSALYLCASSPLDNTGELFFGEGSRLTVL.

This chain links TRBV10-3 with TRBJ2-2; D gene uncertain. The germline V and J ends were trimmed by 7 bases and 2 bases, with 8 bases remaining between them. CDR3 length equals 13 residues. CDR1 is ENHRY, CDR2 SYGVKD, per germline. CDR3: CAITLTNTGELFF. Here the CDR3 DNA reads TGTGCCATCACCCTGACTAACACCGGGGAGCTGTTTTTT.

The V gene is TRBV5-6, the J gene TRBJ1-1; TRBD1 matches 12 bases. Germline V lookup: CDR1 SGHDT, CDR2 YYEEEE. This CDR3 is 16 amino acids long. J was trimmed by 11 bases and V by 2 bases; bases with no gene match: 13. CDR3 in DNA: TGTGCCAGCAGCTTCACCGGGACAGGGGGCCTCGTGAGGGCTTTCTTT. This encodes CASSFTGTGGLVRAFF.

The rearrangement uses TRBV14 and TRBJ2-7; 9 nucleotides line up with TRBD1. Trimming took 5 bases from V and 2 from J; bases not matched to a gene: 7. The CDR3 runs to 15 residues. Germline V gene data show CDR1 as SGHDN and CDR2 as FVKESK. The CDR3 DNA reads TGTGCCAGCAGCTCACTCCGGGACAGGGCCTACGAGCAGTACTTC. It yields the protein CASSSLRDRAYEQYF. Combining the CDR3 with reference TRBV14 and TRBJ2-7 gives the whole variable domain EAGVTQFPSHSVIEKGQTVTLRCDPISGHDNLYWYRRVMGKEIKFLLHFVKESKQDESGMPNNRFLAERTGGTYSTLKVQPAELEDSGVYFCASSSLRDRAYEQYFGPGTRLTVT.